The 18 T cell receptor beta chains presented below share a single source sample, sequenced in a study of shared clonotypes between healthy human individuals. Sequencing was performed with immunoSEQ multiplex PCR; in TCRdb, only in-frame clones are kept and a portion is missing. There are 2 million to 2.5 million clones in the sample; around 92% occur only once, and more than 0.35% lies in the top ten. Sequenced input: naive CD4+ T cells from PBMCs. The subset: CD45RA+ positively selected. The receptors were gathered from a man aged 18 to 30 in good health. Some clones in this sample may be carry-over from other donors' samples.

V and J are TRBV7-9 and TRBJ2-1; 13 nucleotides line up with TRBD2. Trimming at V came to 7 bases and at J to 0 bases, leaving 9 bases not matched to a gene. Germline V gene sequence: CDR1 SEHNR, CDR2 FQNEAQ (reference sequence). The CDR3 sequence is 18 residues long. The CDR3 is CASTLRTSGSISYNEQFF. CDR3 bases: TGTGCCAGCACCCTCCGGACTAGCGGGAGTATCTCCTACAATGAGCAGTTCTTC.

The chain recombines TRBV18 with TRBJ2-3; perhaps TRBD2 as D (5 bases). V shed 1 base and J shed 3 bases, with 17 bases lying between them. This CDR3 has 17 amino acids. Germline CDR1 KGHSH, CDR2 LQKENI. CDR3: CASSPLVVSRGTDTQYF. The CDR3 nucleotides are TGTGCCAGCTCACCACTCGTGGTCTCCCGAGGGACAGATACGCAGTATTTT.

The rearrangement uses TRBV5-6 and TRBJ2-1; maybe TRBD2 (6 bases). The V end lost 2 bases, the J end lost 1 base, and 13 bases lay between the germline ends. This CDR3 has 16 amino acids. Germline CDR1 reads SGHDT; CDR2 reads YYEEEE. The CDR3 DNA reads TGTGCCAGCAGCTTCGGGAGTTCCCAATCCTACAATGAGCAGTTCTTC. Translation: CASSFGSSQSYNEQFF.

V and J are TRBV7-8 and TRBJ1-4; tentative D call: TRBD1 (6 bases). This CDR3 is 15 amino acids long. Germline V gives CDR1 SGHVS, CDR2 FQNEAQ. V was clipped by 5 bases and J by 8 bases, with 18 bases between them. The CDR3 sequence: CASSPGALRAEKLFF. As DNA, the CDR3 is TGTGCCAGCAGCCCGGGGGCCCTGAGGGCGGAAAAACTGTTTTTT.

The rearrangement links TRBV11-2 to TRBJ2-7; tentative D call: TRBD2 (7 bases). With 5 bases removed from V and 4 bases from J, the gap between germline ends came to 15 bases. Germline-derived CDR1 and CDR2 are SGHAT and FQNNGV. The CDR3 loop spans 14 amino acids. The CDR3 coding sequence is TGTGCCAGCAGCCCCCCGGGGGGCTGGTACGAGCAGTACTTC. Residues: CASSPPGGWYEQYF.

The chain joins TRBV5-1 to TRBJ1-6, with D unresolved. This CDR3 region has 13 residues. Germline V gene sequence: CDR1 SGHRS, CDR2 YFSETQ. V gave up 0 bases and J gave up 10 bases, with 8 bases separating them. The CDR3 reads CASSLDVESPLHF. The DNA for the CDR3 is TGCGCCAGCAGCTTGGATGTTGAGTCACCCCTCCACTTT.

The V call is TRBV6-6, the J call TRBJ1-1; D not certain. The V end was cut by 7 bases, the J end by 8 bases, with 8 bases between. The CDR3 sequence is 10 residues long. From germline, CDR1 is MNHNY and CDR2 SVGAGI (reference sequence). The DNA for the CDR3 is TGTGCCAGCATAACGAGAGAAGCTTTCTTT. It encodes CASITREAFF.

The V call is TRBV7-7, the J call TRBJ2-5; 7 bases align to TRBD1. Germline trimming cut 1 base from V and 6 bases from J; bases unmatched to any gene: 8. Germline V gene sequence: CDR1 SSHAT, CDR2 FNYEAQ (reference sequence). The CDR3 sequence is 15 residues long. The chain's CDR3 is CASSLGRGQSQTQYF. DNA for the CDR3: TGTGCCAGCAGCTTAGGAAGGGGACAGAGCCAGACCCAGTACTTC.

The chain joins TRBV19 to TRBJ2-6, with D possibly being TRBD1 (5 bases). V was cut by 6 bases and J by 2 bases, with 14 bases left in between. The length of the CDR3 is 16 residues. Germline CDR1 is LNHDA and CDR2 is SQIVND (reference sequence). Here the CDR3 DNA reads TGTGCCAGTAGCTTCTTTCAGGGCGCTGGGGCCAACGTCCTGACTTTC. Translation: CASSFFQGAGANVLTF.

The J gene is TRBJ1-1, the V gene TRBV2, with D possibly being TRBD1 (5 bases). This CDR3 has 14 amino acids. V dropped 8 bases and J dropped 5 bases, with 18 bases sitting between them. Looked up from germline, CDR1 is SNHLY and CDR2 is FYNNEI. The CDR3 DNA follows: TGTGCCAGCCATACTCAGGGCCGGGGAACTGAAGCTTTCTTT. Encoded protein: CASHTQGRGTEAFF. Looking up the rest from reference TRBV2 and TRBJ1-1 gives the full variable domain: EPEVTQTPSHQVTQMGQEVILRCVPISNHLYFYWYRQILGQKVEFLVSFYNNEISEKSEIFDDQFSVERPDGSNFTLKIRSTKLEDSAMYFCASHTQGRGTEAFFGQGTRLTVV.

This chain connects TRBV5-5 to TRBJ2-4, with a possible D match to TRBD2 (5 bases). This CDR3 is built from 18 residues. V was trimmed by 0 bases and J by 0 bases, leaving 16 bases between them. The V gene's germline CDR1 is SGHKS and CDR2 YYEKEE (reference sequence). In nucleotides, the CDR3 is TGTGCCAGCAGCTTGGTCTCTGGAGCGGCCCTAGCCAAAAACATTCAGTACTTC. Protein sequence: CASSLVSGAALAKNIQYF.

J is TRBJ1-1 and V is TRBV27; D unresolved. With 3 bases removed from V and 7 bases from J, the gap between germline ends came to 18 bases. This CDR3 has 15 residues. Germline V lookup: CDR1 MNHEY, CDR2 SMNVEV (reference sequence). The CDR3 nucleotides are TGTGCCAGCAGTTTCGGTCGGGAAACCAAGGGTGAAGCTTTCTTT. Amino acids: CASSFGRETKGEAFF.

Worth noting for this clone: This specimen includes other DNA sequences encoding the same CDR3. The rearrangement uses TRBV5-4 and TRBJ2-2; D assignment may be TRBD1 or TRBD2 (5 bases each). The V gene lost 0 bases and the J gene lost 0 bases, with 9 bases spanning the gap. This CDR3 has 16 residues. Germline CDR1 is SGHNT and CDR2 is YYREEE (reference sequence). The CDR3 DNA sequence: TGTGCCAGCAGCTTGGGGGGGTCAGCGAACACCGGGGAGCTGTTTTTT. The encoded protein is CASSLGGSANTGELFF.

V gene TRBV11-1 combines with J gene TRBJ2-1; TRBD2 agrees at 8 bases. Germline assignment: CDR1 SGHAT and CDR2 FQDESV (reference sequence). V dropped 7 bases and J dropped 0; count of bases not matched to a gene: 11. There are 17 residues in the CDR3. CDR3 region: CASTKRPGGPSYNEQFF. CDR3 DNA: TGTGCCAGCACCAAACGCCCGGGAGGGCCCTCCTACAATGAGCAGTTCTTC.

CDR3 sequence: CASSSEANTEAFF. CDR3 coding DNA: TGTGCCAGCAGCTCTGAGGCCAACACTGAAGCTTTCTTT. J is TRBJ1-1 and V is TRBV7-9, with unresolved D. With 4 bases removed from V and 2 bases from J, the gap between germline ends came to 8 bases. The germline V gene encodes CDR1 SEHNR and CDR2 FQNEAQ (reference sequence). This CDR3 contains 13 residues.

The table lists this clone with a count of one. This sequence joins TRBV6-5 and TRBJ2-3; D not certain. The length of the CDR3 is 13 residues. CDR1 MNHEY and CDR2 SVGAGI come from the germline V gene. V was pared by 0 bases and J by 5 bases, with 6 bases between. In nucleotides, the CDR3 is TGTGCCAGCAGTTACTCGAAAGTAGATACGCAGTATTTT. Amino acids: CASSYSKVDTQYF.

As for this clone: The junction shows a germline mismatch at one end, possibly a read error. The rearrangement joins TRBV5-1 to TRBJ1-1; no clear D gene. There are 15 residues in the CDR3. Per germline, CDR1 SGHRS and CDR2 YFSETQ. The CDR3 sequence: CASSSLVPGNAEAFF. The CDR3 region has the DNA TGCGCCAGCAGCTCACTCGTCCCCGGGAACGCTGAAGCTTTCTTT.

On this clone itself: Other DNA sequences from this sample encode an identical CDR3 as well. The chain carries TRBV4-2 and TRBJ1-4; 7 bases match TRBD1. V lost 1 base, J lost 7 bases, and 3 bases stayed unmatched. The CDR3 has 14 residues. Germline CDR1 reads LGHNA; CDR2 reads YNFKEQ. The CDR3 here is CASSQGQGGEKLFF. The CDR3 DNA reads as TGTGCCAGCAGCCAAGGACAGGGTGGTGAAAAACTGTTTTTT.